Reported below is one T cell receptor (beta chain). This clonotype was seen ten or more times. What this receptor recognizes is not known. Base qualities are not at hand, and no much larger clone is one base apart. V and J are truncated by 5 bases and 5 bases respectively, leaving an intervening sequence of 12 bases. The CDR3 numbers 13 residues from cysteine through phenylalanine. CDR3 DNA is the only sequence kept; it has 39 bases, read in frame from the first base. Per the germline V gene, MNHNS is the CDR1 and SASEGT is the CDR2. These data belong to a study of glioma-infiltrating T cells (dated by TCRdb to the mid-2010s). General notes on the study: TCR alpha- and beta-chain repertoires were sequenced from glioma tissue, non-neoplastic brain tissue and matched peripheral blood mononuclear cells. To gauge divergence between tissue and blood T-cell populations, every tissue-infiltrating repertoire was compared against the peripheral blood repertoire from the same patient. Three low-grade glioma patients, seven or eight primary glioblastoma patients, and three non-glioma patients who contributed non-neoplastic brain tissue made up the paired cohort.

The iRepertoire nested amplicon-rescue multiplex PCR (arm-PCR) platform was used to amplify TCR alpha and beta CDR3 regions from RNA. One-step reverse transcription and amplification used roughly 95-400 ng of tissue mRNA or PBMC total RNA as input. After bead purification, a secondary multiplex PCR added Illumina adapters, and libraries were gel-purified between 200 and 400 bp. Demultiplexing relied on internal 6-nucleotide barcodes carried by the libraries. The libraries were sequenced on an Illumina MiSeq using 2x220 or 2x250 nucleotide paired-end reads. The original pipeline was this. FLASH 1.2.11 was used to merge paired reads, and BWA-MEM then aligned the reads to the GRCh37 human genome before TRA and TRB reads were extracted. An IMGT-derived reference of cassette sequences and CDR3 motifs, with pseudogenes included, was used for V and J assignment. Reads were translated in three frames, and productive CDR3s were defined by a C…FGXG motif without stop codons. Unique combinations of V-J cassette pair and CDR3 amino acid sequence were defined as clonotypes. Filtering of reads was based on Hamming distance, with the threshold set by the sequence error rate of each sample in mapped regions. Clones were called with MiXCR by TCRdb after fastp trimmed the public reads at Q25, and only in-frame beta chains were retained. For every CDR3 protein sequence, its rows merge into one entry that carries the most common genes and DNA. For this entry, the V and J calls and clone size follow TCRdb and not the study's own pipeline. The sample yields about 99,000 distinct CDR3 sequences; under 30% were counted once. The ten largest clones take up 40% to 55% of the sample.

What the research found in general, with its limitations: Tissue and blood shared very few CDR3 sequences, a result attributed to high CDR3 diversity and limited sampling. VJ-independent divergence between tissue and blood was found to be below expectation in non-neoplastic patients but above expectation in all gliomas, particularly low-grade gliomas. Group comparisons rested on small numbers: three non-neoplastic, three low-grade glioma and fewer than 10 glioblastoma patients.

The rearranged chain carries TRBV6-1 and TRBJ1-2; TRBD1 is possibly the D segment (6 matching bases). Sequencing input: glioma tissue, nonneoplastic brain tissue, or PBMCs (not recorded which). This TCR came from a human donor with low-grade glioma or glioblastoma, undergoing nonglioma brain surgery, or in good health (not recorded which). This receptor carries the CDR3 CASSLVQGYGYTF. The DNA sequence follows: TGTGCCAGCAGTTTGGTACAGGGTTATGGCTACACCTTC.